The clone carrying this TCR beta chain was counted between two and nine times. Its antigen is still unknown. The observed sequence ends 3 residues before the CDR3 terminus, with the missing tail filled in from the germline J gene. Sequenced by immunoSEQ multiplex PCR; TCRdb stores in-frame clones only, minus some. There are around 21,000 clones in the sample, none observed a single time. The sample comes from a study of T cell clonality in common variable immunodeficiency. Study results and limitations: In common variable immunodeficiency, TCR beta chains reportedly carried fewer deletions and N-nucleotide insertions.

Germline values: CDR1 MNHEY, CDR2 SVGEGT. The CDR3 extends over 14 amino acids. V lost 2 bases, J lost 4 bases, and 3 bases stayed unmatched. The source of this sequence is a human donor with common variable immunodeficiency. The J gene is TRBJ1-1, the V gene TRBV6-2 or TRBV6-3; TRBD1 aligns across 8 bases. The material sequenced was peripheral blood mononuclear cells. The CDR3 DNA, read in part, is TGTGCCAGCAGTTACCCGACAGGGGCCACTGAA. Residues: CASSYPTGATE. The CDR3 in full is CASSYPTGATEAFF.